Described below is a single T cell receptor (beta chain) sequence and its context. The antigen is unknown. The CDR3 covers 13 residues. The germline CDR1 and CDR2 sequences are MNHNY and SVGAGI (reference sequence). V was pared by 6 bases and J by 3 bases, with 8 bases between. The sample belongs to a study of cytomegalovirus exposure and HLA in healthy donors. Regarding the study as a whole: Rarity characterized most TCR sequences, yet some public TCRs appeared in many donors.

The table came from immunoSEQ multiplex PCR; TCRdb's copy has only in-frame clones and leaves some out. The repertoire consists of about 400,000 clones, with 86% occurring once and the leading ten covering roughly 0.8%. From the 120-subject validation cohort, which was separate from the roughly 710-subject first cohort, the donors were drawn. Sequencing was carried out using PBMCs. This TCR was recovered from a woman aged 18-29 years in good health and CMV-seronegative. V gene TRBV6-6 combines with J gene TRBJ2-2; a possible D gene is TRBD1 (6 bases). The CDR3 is CASSKGDTGELFF. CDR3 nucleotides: TGTGCCAGCAGCAAGGGGGACACCGGGGAGCTGTTTTTT.